This T cell receptor (beta chain) stems from a study of regulatory dendritic cells for organ transplantation. Study-wide context: LPS was added to dendritic cell cultures on day 6. Study-wide findings and caveats: Alloreactive memory CD8+ T cell pools varied considerably between individuals.

V lost 0 bases to trimming and J lost 8 bases; unmatched junction nucleotides: 8. Germline CDR1 and CDR2: SGHRS and YFSETQ. This CDR3 comprises 15 residues. Here immunoSEQ multiplex PCR was the method, and the copy in TCRdb shows in-frame clones only, minus some. The table has 20,000 to 25,000 clones, over 75% seen once. CFSE-labeled sorted T cells met regulatory or mature dendritic cells for around 5 days. CD4+ or CD8+ T cells were sorted as naive CD45RA+ or memory CD45RO+. About this clone itself: Its target is not known.

Sequenced sample: naive CD4+ T cells from blood cultured with regulatory dendritic cells. Subset described: CD45RA+ naive T cells. The source is a human donor in good health. J is TRBJ2-1 and V is TRBV5-1; 7 bases line up with TRBD2. CDR3 sequence: CASSLVGGSHYEQFF. CDR3 DNA sequence: TGCGCCAGCAGCTTGGTGGGCGGGAGTCACTATGAGCAGTTCTTC.